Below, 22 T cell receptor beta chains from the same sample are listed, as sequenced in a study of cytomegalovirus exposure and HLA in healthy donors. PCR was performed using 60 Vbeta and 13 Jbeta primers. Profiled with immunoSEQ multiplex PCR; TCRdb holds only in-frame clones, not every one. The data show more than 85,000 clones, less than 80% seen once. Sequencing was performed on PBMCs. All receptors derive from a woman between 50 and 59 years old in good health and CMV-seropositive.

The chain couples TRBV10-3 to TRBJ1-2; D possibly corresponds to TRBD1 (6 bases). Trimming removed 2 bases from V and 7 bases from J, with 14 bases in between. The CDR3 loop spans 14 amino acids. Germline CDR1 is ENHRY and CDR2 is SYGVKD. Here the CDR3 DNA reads TGTGCCATCAGTGAGAAACAGGGCTCTGGTGGCTACACCTTC. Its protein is CAISEKQGSGGYTF.

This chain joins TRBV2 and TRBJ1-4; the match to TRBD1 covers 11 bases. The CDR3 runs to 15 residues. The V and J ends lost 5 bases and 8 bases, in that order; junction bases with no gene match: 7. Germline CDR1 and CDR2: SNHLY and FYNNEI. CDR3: CASSLGTGGREKLFF. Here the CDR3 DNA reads TGTGCCAGCAGTTTAGGGACAGGGGGAAGAGAAAAACTGTTTTTT.

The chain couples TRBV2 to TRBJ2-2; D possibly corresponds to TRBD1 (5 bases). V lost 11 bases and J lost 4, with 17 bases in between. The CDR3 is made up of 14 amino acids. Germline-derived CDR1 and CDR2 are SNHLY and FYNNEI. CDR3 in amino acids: CAGGTQGVTGELFF. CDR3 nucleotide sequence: TGTGCCGGCGGCACCCAAGGGGTCACCGGGGAGCTGTTTTTT.

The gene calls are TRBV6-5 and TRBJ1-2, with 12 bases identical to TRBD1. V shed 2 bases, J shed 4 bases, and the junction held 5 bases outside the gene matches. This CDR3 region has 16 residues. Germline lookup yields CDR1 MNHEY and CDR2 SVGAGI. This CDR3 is CASSYGGQGAGYGYTF. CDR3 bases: TGTGCCAGCAGTTACGGGGGACAGGGGGCTGGCTATGGCTACACCTTC.

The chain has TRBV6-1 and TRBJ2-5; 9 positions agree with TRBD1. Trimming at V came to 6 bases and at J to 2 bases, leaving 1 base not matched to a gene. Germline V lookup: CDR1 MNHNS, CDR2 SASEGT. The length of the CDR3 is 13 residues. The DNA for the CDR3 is TGTGCCAGCAGGGGACAGGGACAAGAGACCCAGTACTTC. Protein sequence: CASRGQGQETQYF.

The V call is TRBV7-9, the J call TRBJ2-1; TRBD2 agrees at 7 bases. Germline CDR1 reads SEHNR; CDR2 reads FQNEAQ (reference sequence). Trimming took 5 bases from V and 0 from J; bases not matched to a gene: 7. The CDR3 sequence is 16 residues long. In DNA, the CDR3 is TGTGCCAGCAGCCCCAGCGGGATCAGCTCCTACAATGAGCAGTTCTTC. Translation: CASSPSGISSYNEQFF.

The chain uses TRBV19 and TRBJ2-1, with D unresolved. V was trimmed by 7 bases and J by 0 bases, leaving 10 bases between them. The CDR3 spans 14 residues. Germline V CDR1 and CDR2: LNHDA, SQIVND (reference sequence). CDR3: CASTGDSSYNEQFF. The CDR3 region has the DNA TGTGCCAGTACCGGTGATAGCTCCTACAATGAGCAGTTCTTC. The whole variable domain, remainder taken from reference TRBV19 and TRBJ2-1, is DGGITQSPKYLFRKEGQNVTLSCEQNLNHDAMYWYRQDPGQGLRLIYYSQIVNDFQKGDIAEGYSVSREKKESFPLTVTSAQKNPTAFYLCASTGDSSYNEQFFGPGTRLTVL.

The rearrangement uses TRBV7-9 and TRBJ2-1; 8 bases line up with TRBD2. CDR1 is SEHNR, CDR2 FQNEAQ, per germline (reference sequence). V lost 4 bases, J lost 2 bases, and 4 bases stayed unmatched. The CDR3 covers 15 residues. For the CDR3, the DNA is TGTGCCAGCAGCTCTGGACTAGCCCCCTACAATGAGCAGTTCTTC. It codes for CASSSGLAPYNEQFF.

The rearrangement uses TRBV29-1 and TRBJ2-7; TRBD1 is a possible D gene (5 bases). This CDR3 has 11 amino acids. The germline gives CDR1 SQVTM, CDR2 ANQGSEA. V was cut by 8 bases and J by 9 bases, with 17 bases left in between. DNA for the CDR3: TGCAGCTTCTCAGGGTTACGAGGGCAGTACTTC. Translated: CSFSGLRGQYF.

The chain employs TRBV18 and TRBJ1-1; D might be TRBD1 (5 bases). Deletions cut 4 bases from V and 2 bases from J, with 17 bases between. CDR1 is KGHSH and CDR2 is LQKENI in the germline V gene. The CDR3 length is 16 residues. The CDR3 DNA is TGTGCCAGCTCACGAGATGGGGGGAACTTAAACACTGAAGCTTTCTTT. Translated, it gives CASSRDGGNLNTEAFF.

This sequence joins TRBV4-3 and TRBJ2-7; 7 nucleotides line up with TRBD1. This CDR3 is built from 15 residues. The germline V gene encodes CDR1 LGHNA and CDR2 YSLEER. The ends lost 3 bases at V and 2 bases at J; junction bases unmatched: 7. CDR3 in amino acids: CASSQDATGPYEQYF. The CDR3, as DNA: TGCGCCAGCAGCCAGGACGCGACAGGGCCCTACGAGCAGTACTTC.

The CDR3 protein is CASSLQGDTEAFF. CDR3 bases: TGTGCCAGCAGTTTACAAGGGGACACTGAAGCTTTCTTT. This chain joins TRBV27 and TRBJ1-1, with D possibly matching TRBD1 (5 bases). CDR1 is MNHEY, CDR2 SMNVEV, per germline (reference sequence). The CDR3 is 13 residues long. Between the trimmed V and J ends, which lost 2 bases and 3 bases, there was a span of 7 bases.

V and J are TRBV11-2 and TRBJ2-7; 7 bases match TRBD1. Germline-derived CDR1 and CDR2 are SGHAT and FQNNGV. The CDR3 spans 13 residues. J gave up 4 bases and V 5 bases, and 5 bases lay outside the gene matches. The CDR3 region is CASSRGQVYEQYF. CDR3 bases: TGTGCCAGCAGCCGAGGACAGGTGTACGAGCAGTACTTC.

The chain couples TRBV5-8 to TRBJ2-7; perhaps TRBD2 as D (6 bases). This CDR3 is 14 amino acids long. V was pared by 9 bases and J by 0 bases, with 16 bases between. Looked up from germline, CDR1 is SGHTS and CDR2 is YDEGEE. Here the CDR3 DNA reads TGTGCCACGATGGGGGGAGGACCCTCCTACGAGCAGTACTTC. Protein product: CATMGGGPSYEQYF.

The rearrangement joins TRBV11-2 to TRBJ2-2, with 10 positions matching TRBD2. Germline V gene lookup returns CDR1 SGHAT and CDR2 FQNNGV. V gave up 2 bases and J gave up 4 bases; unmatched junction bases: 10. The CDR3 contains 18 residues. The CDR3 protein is CASSLKSPGLASTGELFF. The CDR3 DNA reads TGTGCCAGCAGCTTAAAATCGCCGGGACTAGCGAGCACCGGGGAGCTGTTTTTT.

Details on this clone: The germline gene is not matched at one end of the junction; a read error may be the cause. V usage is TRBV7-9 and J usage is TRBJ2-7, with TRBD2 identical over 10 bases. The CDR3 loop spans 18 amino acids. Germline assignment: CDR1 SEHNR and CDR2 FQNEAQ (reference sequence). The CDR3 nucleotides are TGTTCCAGCAGCTTAGAAGGGGTGGCTAGCGGGAGAGAATACGAGCAGTACTTC. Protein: CSSSLEGVASGREYEQYF.

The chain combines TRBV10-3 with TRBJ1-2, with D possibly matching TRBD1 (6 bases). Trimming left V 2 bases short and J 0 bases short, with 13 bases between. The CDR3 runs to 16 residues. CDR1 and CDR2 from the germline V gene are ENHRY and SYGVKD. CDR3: CAISETGYTSNYGYTF. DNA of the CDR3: TGTGCCATCAGTGAGACAGGGTACACTTCTAACTATGGCTACACCTTC.

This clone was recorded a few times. The CDR3 DNA sequence: TGCGCCAGCAAACCAGGGGGACTAGCGGGGGGGCCTGTCGAGCAGTACTTC. Its translation: CASKPGGLAGGPVEQYF. The genes are TRBV5-1 and TRBJ2-7, with 16 positions matching TRBD2. The V gene end was trimmed by 6 bases and the J gene end by 6 bases; junction bases not matched to a gene: 12. Per the germline V gene, CDR1 is SGHRS and CDR2 is YFSETQ. This CDR3 is 17 amino acids long.

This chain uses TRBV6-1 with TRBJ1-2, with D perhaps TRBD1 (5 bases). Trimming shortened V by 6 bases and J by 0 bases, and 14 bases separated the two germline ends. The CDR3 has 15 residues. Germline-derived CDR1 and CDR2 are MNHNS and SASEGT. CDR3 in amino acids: CASSEWGTTNYGYTF. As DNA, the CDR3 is TGTGCCAGCAGCGAATGGGGCACTACTAACTATGGCTACACCTTC.

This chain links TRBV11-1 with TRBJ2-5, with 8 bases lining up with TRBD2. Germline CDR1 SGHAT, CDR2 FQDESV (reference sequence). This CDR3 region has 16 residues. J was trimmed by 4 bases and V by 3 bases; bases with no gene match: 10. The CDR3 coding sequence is TGTGCCAGCAGCTTCTACGGGAGGGCCGGGAGAGAGACCCAGTACTTC. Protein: CASSFYGRAGRETQYF.

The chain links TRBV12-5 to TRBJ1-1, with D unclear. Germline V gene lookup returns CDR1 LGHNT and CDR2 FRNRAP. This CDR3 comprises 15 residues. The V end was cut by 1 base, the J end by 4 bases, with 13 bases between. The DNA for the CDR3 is TGTGCTAGTGGTTTGGCGGGGAGAGAAGGCACTGAAGCTTTCTTT. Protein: CASGLAGREGTEAFF.

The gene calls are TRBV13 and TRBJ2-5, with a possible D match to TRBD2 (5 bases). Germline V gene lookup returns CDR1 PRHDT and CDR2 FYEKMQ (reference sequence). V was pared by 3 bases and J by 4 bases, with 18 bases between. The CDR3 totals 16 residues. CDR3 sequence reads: CASSLIRSGGRETQYF. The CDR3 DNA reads TGTGCCAGCAGCTTGATAAGGAGCGGAGGAAGAGAGACCCAGTACTTC.